This TCR beta chain was profiled in a study of post-analysis software for immune sequencing data. Findings of the study overall: Under the F measure, samples that were prepared in one batch clustered strongly together. Patients had higher frequencies than controls of a few TRBV segments, including TRBV5-6, TRBV5-1 and TRBV20-1. Significantly lower normalized Chao1 diversity was seen in multiple sclerosis patients than in controls.

Unique-molecular-identifier-tagged TCR beta cDNA libraries were used. Some 450,000 cDNA molecules were recovered from an input of about 0.9 to 10 million T cells. TCRdb recomputed calls from the PCR reads with MiXCR, one row per CDR3 protein. The sample has approximately 730,000 distinct CDR3 sequences, 25% to 30% seen once. This clonotype has a handful of counts. What it binds is unknown. Trimming removed 0 bases from V and 3 bases from J, with 11 bases in between. The CDR3 totals 15 residues. Germline V gene lookup returns CDR1 MGHRA and CDR2 YSYEKL. The chain combines TRBV4-1 with TRBJ1-2; weak D call: TRBD1 (5 bases). Sample: blood. This receptor was taken from a girl between 5 and 17 years old with multiple sclerosis. In DNA, the CDR3 is TGCGCCAGCAGCCAAGACGGGGGATTGGACTATGGCTACACCTTC. Its protein is CASSQDGGLDYGYTF.